This TCR beta chain was captured in a study of blood T cell repertoires in COVID-19. Looking at the study overall: The cDNA or gDNA used as material had been derived from T cells, B-cell-depleted T cells, or PBMCs.

Clones were sequenced by immunoSEQ multiplex PCR, and TCRdb holds only the in-frame ones, with some missing. The sample includes some 70,000 clones, around 83% seen only once; the top ten take roughly 7%. Trimming took 0 bases from V and 2 from J; bases not matched to a gene: 4. The CDR3 extends over 16 amino acids. The germline V gene has CDR1 LNHNV and CDR2 YYDKDF (reference sequence). The V call is TRBV15, the J call TRBJ1-3; 7 nucleotides align to TRBD1. The sequenced material came from peripheral blood. The origin of this receptor is a man aged 50 to 59 with active COVID-19. The CDR3 loop is CATSRDPRGPGNTIYF. The CDR3 DNA follows: TGTGCCACCAGCAGAGATCCTAGGGGGCCTGGAAACACCATATATTTT. Full variable domain (missing parts from reference TRBV15 and TRBJ1-3): DAMVIQNPRYQVTQFGKPVTLSCSQTLNHNVMYWYQQKSSQAPKLLFHYYDKDFNNEADTPDNFQSRRPNTSFCFLDIRSPGLGDTAMYLCATSRDPRGPGNTIYFGEGSWLTVV.